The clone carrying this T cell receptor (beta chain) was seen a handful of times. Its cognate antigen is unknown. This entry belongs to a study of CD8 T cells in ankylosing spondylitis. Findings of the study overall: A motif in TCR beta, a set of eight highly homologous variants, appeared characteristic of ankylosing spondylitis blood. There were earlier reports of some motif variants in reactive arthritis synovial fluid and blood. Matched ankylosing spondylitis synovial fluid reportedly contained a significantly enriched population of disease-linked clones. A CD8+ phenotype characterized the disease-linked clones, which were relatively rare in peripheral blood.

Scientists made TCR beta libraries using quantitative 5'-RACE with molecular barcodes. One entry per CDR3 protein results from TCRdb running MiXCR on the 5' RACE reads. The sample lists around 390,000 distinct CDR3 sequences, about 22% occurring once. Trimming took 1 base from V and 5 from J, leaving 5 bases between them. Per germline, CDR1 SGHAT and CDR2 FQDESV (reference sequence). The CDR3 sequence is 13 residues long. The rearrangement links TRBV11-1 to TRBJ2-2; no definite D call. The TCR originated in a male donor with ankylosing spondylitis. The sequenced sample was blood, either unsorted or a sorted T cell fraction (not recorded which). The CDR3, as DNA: TGTGCCAGCAGCTTAGTTTGGACCGGGGAGCTGTTTTTT. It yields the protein CASSLVWTGELFF.